This T cell receptor (beta chain) was recovered during a study of T cell repertoires in cytomegalovirus infection. Across the whole study: Used in the study were CMV epitopes, some recently identified and HLA-C-restricted, others well-studied and HLA-B-restricted. Study observations and caveats: HLA-C-restricted CMV clonotypes gave the most frequent clonotype in two of eight donors.

From the reads, TCRdb called clonotypes with MiXCR, one entry per CDR3 protein. In the table there are tens of thousands of distinct CDR3 sequences, 20% of which are singletons. The CDR3 covers 21 residues. J lost 0 bases, V lost 8 bases, and 26 bases had no gene match. Per the germline V gene, CDR1 is SGHTA and CDR2 is FQGNSA. This clonotype was detected only a few times. What it binds is unknown. This specimen was CD8+ T cells from cultured PBMCs, taken from culture after CMV antigen stimulation. This TCR derives from a human donor in good health (CMV status not recorded). Some clones in this sample may be carry-over from other donors' samples. This rearrangement joins TRBV7-2 to TRBJ1-2; 8 bases line up with TRBD1. The DNA of the CDR3 is TGTGCCAGCGCCACGGAGACAGGGGCCTCCTCTTACCAGTTAGCTAACTATGGCTACACCTTC. As protein: CASATETGASSYQLANYGYTF.